This TCR beta chain was found in a study of blood T cell repertoires in COVID-19. Study-wide background: Material from acute and convalescent COVID-19 was sourced from the United States, Italy and Spain. PBMCs, B-cell-depleted T cells, or T cells provided the cDNA or gDNA that made up the material.

In the original processing: Amplification with reference gene primers provided the estimates of nucleated cell counts. Sequencing used immunoSEQ multiplex PCR; TCRdb keeps in-frame clones, though not all of them. For V, J and clone size, that table is used; D and trimming come from the DNA. The table records 200,000 to 250,000 clones, roughly 81% of them present only once. V was clipped by 1 base and J by 2 bases, with 11 bases between them. The CDR3 is made up of 16 amino acids. CDR1 is MNHNS and CDR2 is SASEGT in the germline V gene. The clonotype was recovered from a middle-aged man with acute or convalescent COVID-19. The specimen sequenced was peripheral blood. This rearrangement joins TRBV6-1 to TRBJ2-2; D might be TRBD1 (6 bases). In DNA, the CDR3 is TGTGCCAGCAGTGAAGAAGGACAGATCAACACCGGGGAGCTGTTTTTT. Protein sequence: CASSEEGQINTGELFF.